Ten or more counts support the clone carrying this T cell receptor (beta chain). Its antigen is as yet unknown. The record originates from a study of identical twins. Study findings and constraints: Out-of-frame alpha sequences common to twins exhibited an excess of low generation probability.

Germline V gives CDR1 SNHLY, CDR2 FYNNEI. The CDR3 loop spans 13 amino acids. Trimming shortened V by 9 bases and J by 8 bases, and 19 bases separated the two germline ends. TCRdb passed the 5' RACE reads through MiXCR, listing each CDR3 protein once. The sample yields about 220,000 distinct CDR3 sequences, 7.5% seen once. This same sample was also taken into another study, of yellow fever vaccine responses in identical twins.

Sequencing was performed on CD8+ T cells sorted from blood. The receptor comes from a woman between 18 and 29 years old in good health. This rearrangement joins TRBV2 to TRBJ1-2; D gene uncertain. The CDR3 DNA reads TGTGCCAGTTATTGGTGGCAGGCTATGGGCTACACCTTC. Amino acids: CASYWWQAMGYTF. Combining the CDR3 with reference TRBV2 and TRBJ1-2 gives the whole variable domain EPEVTQTPSHQVTQMGQEVILRCVPISNHLYFYWYRQILGQKVEFLVSFYNNEISEKSEIFDDQFSVERPDGSNFTLKIRSTKLEDSAMYFCASYWWQAMGYTFGSGTRLTVV.